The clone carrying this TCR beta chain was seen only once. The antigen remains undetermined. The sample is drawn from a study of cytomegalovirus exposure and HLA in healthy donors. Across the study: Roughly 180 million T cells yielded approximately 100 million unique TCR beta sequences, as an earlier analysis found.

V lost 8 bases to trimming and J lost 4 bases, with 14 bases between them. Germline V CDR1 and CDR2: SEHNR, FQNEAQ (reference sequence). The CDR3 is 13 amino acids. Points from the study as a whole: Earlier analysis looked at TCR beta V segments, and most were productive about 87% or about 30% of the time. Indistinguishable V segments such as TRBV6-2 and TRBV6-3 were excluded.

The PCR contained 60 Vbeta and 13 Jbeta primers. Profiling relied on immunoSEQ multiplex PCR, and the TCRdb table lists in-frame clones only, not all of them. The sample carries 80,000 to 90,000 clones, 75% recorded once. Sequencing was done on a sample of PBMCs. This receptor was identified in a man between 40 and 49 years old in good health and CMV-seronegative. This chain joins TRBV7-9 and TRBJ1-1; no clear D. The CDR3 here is CASLPRGATEAFF. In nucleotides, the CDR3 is TGTGCCAGCCTCCCTCGGGGTGCCACTGAAGCTTTCTTT.